A selection of T cell receptor beta chains follows, all from one sample in a study of T cells in Graves' hyperthyroidism and ophthalmopathy. TCRdb independently ran MiXCR on the multiplex PCR reads; one entry per CDR3 protein. The profile shows around 350,000 distinct CDR3 sequences, 19% of them singletons. Sequenced input: blood. The origin of the receptors is a woman younger than 30 with Graves' hyperthyroidism. Each CDR3 is given with its conserved first and last residue. D genes are given only for firm matches. Size values are once, few and many counts, or a class for expanded clones, and some rows have none.

CDR3 length: 15; J gene: TRBJ2-7; V gene: TRBV12-3/TRBV12-4; D gene: -; clone size: many; CDR3 DNA: TGTGCCAGCAGTCTTCACGACAGGAGCCGCTACGAGCAGTACTTC; CDR3 protein: CASSLHDRSRYEQYF
CDR3 length: 16; J gene: TRBJ2-2; V gene: TRBV7-3; D gene: -; clone size: -; CDR3 DNA: TGTGCCAGCAGCTTAACTGGGGGGCCGAACACCGGGGAGCTGTTTTTT; CDR3 protein: CASSLTGGPNTGELFF
CDR3 length: 15; J gene: TRBJ2-3; V gene: TRBV6-5; D gene: -; clone size: many; CDR3 DNA: TGTGCCAGCAGTTCGGACAGCACACACACAGATACGCAGTATTTT; CDR3 protein: CASSSDSTHTDTQYF
CDR3 length: 15; J gene: TRBJ1-1; V gene: TRBV12-3/TRBV12-4; D gene: -; clone size: -; CDR3 DNA: TGTGCCAGCACCCCCTTTGGGAGGGGAAGACCTGAAGCTTTCTTT; CDR3 protein: CASTPFGRGRPEAFF
CDR3 length: 14; J gene: TRBJ2-7; V gene: TRBV27; D gene: -; clone size: once; CDR3 DNA: TGTGCCAGCAGTTTATCGGGCGGTGGCTACGAGCAGTACTTC; CDR3 protein: CASSLSGGGYEQYF
CDR3 length: 15; J gene: TRBJ2-2; V gene: TRBV27; D gene: -; clone size: many; CDR3 DNA: TGTGCCAGCAGACGAAAACCGGGTACGACCGGGGAGCTGTTTTTT; CDR3 protein: CASRRKPGTTGELFF
CDR3 length: 15; J gene: TRBJ1-5; V gene: TRBV10-3; D gene: TRBD1; clone size: many; CDR3 DNA: TGTGCCATCAGTGAGGGCCAGGGGGTAAATCAGCCCCAGCATTTT; CDR3 protein: CAISEGQGVNQPQHF
CDR3 length: 13; J gene: TRBJ2-7; V gene: TRBV20-1; D gene: TRBD1; clone size: many; CDR3 DNA: TGCAGTGCAAACCGACAGGGTCTAAACGAGCAGTACTTC; CDR3 protein: CSANRQGLNEQYF
CDR3 length: 15; J gene: TRBJ1-3; V gene: TRBV18; D gene: -; clone size: once; CDR3 DNA: TGTGCCAGCTCACCTACCCGGGAAATAAGAAACACCATATATTTT; CDR3 protein: CASSPTREIRNTIYF
CDR3 length: 15; J gene: TRBJ1-6; V gene: TRBV4-1; D gene: TRBD1; clone size: -; CDR3 DNA: TGCGCCAGCAGCCAAGAAGTCACAGGGGAATCACCCCTCCACTTT; CDR3 protein: CASSQEVTGESPLHF